Listed below are T cell receptor beta chains from one sample, sequenced in a study of cytomegalovirus exposure and HLA in healthy donors. Sequencing was performed with immunoSEQ multiplex PCR; in TCRdb, only in-frame clones are kept and a portion is missing. The sample holds approximately 220,000 clones, approximately 88% seen once. Material for sequencing was PBMCs. These receptor sequences come from a boy aged 2-9 years in good health and CMV-seronegative. CDR3s include the opening cysteine and the closing phenylalanine or tryptophan. A D gene is named only where the DNA matches it firmly. Clone size is shown for a subset of rows, as once, few, many or a class of expanded clone.

v_gene,j_gene,abundance,d_gene,CDR3aa,CDR3nt
TRBV20-1,TRBJ2-7,-,TRBD1,CSARTGHEQYF,TGCAGTGCCAGGACAGGCCACGAGCAGTACTTC
TRBV11-3,TRBJ2-1,-,TRBD1,CASSSGTGGSDEQFF,TGTGCCAGCAGCTCCGGGACAGGGGGTTCGGATGAGCAGTTCTTC
TRBV6-5,TRBJ2-2,-,-,CASSPDTTGELFF,TGTGCCAGCAGCCCGGACACTACCGGGGAGCTGTTTTTT
TRBV29-1,TRBJ2-3,-,TRBD2,CSVLAGHTDTQYF,TGCAGCGTTCTAGCGGGACACACAGATACGCAGTATTTT
TRBV6-1,TRBJ2-2,few,TRBD2,CASSGGTRGNTGELFF,TGTGCCAGCAGTGGCGGGACTAGGGGGAACACCGGGGAGCTGTTTTTT
TRBV19,TRBJ2-1,-,TRBD2,CASRAGTSRSSYNEQFF,TGTGCCAGTAGGGCCGGGACTAGCCGGAGCTCCTACAATGAGCAGTTCTTC
TRBV6-1,TRBJ1-2,-,TRBD1,CASSRPGGGYGYTF,TGTGCCAGCAGTAGACCAGGGGGAGGCTATGGCTACACCTTC
TRBV23-1,TRBJ2-7,-,-,CASSHRENYEQYF,TGCGCCAGCAGCCACAGGGAGAACTACGAGCAGTACTTC
TRBV7-9,TRBJ1-6,-,TRBD1,CASSSGDRGDNSPLHF,TGTGCCAGCAGCTCGGGGGACAGGGGAGATAATTCACCCCTCCACTTT
TRBV7-2,TRBJ2-7,-,TRBD1,CASSLRGLAGSYEQYF,TGTGCCAGCAGCCTCAGGGGGTTGGCAGGCTCCTACGAGCAGTACTTC
TRBV9,TRBJ2-6,once,TRBD1,CASSAQTGAGANVLTF,TGTGCCAGCAGCGCCCAAACAGGGGCCGGGGCCAACGTCCTGACTTTC
TRBV29-1,TRBJ1-2,-,-,CSVEGPVARGARYGYTF,TGCAGCGTTGAAGGTCCGGTTGCACGGGGGGCGCGTTATGGCTACACCTTC
TRBV6-1,TRBJ2-3,-,TRBD2,CASSEVVSGGRGRRTDTQYF,TGTGCCAGCAGTGAAGTAGTTAGCGGGGGGAGGGGGCGGCGCACAGATACGCAGTATTTT
TRBV2,TRBJ2-7,-,-,CASGLGPTGEQYF,TGTGCCAGCGGGCTCGGGCCTACGGGGGAGCAGTACTTC
TRBV2,TRBJ1-2,-,-,CASSPPGGYGYTF,TGTGCCAGCAGTCCTCCGGGGGGCTATGGCTACACCTTC
TRBV15,TRBJ2-3,-,TRBD2,CATSPTSGATDTQYF,TGTGCCACCAGCCCGACTAGCGGGGCCACAGATACGCAGTATTTT
TRBV29-1,TRBJ1-2,-,TRBD1,CSETGGLRANYGYTF,TGCAGCGAAACAGGGGGCCTCAGAGCTAACTATGGCTACACCTTC
TRBV4-1,TRBJ2-1,-,-,CASSHERAPRDEQFF,TGCGCCAGCAGCCATGAGAGGGCCCCGAGGGATGAGCAGTTCTTC
TRBV5-6,TRBJ1-2,few,-,CASSLSDGYTF,TGTGCCAGCAGCTTGTCCGATGGCTACACCTTC
TRBV5-1,TRBJ2-7,-,TRBD2,CASSLLTSDEQYF,TGCGCCAGCAGCTTATTAACTAGCGACGAGCAGTACTTC
TRBV6-1,TRBJ2-6,-,-,CASTQGGVGANVLTF,TGTGCCAGCACCCAAGGAGGGGTAGGGGCCAACGTCCTGACTTTC
TRBV7-8,TRBJ1-4,-,TRBD1,CASSQGGEKLFF,TGTGCCAGCAGCCAGGGGGGTGAAAAACTGTTTTTT
TRBV9,TRBJ2-7,-,TRBD2,CASSVVAGDYEQYF,TGTGCCAGCAGCGTAGTAGCGGGGGACTACGAGCAGTACTTC
TRBV30,TRBJ1-1,-,TRBD1,CAHDRGRIGAFF,TGTGCTCACGACAGGGGGCGAATTGGAGCTTTCTTT
TRBV6-5,TRBJ2-7,-,TRBD2,CASSYSGGRTYEQYF,TGTGCCAGCAGTTACTCCGGGGGGAGAACCTACGAGCAGTACTTC
TRBV6-6,TRBJ1-1,-,-,CASSRDFGDMNTEAFF,TGTGCCAGCAGCCGGGATTTCGGGGATATGAACACTGAAGCTTTCTTT
TRBV2,TRBJ1-2,-,TRBD1,CASSEDRAEGYTF,TGTGCCAGCAGTGAGGACAGGGCGGAAGGCTACACCTTC
TRBV28,TRBJ1-2,-,-,CASSQGLGSYGYTF,TGTGCCAGCTCGCAGGGACTAGGAAGCTATGGCTACACCTTC
TRBV4-1,TRBJ2-1,-,TRBD2,CASSQGLGGNEQFF,TGCGCCAGCAGCCAGGGACTAGGTGGGAATGAGCAGTTCTTC
TRBV19,TRBJ2-7,once,TRBD1,CASSPRQGSLWEQYF,TGTGCCAGTAGTCCCCGACAGGGGTCTCTTTGGGAGCAGTACTTC
TRBV15,TRBJ2-2,once,-,CATSRDRGTTNTGELFF,TGTGCCACCAGCAGAGATCGAGGGACAACGAACACCGGGGAGCTGTTTTTT